A selection of T cell receptor beta chains follows, all from one sample in a study of beta chain features in type 1 diabetes. Profiled with immunoSEQ multiplex PCR; TCRdb holds only in-frame clones, not every one. This sample carries 120,000 to 150,000 clones, less than 9% of them seen once, and the ten largest clones take approximately 1.4%. Input material: central memory CD4+ T cells from blood. The receptors derive from a woman in her twenties or thirties in good health. Both conserved end residues are part of each CDR3. D genes are given only for firm matches. The listing skips clone size in some rows; elsewhere it reads once, few, many or a size class.

j_call	clone_size	d_call	v_call	cdr3_nt	cdr3_aa
TRBJ2-1	few	.	TRBV15	TGTGCCACCAGCAGAGTGTGGGTAGTACGGGGGAGCTCCTACAATGAGCAGTTCTTC	CATSRVWVVRGSSYNEQFF
TRBJ2-7	few	.	TRBV10-2	TGCGCCAGCAGTCCCTATGCAGGGCAATACGAGCAGTACTTC	CASSPYAGQYEQYF
TRBJ2-1	.	TRBD2	TRBV7-8	TGTGCCAGCAGTACGGGGGCGGGAGGTTCGAATGAGCAGTTCTTC	CASSTGAGGSNEQFF
TRBJ2-1	.	.	TRBV7-2	TGTGCCAGCAGCCCCTTGCGGGGATCCTACAATGAGCAGTTCTTC	CASSPLRGSYNEQFF
TRBJ1-5	.	.	TRBV18	TGTGCCAGCTCAAACCGACAGCCCAATCAGCCCCAGCATTTT	CASSNRQPNQPQHF
TRBJ2-1	.	.	TRBV2	TGTGCCAGCAGAGAGCTAGCTCGGGATGAGCAGTTCTTC	CASRELARDEQFF
TRBJ2-7	few	.	TRBV7-9	TGTGCCAGCAGCCCCTCATTCGGTAGCTCCTACGAGCAGTACTTC	CASSPSFGSSYEQYF
TRBJ2-5	many	TRBD1	TRBV28	TGTGCCAGCAGTTTGAGACGGGACAGGGGCGCCCTAGAGACCCAGTACTTC	CASSLRRDRGALETQYF
TRBJ2-3	few	.	TRBV2	TGTGCCAGCTCTAAGGGGGCGGGATCCGTCCTAGATACGCAGTATTTT	CASSKGAGSVLDTQYF
TRBJ2-7	.	.	TRBV18	TGTGCCAGCTCACCTTGGAACGCGGGACAGCAATCCTACGAGCAGTACTTC	CASSPWNAGQQSYEQYF
TRBJ2-1	.	TRBD2	TRBV6-6	TGTGCCAGCAGTTCGGCCAGCGGGAGCTCCTACAATGAGCAGTTCTTC	CASSSASGSSYNEQFF
TRBJ1-2	.	.	TRBV15	TGTGCCACCAGCAGAGGACAGCCCTATGGCTACACCTTC	CATSRGQPYGYTF
TRBJ1-5	.	.	TRBV7-2	TGTGCCAGCAGCGGACAGTCTTACAATCAGCCCCAGCATTTT	CASSGQSYNQPQHF
TRBJ1-1	.	TRBD1	TRBV19	TGTGCCAGTAGTATGGACAGGTACACTGAAGCTTTCTTT	CASSMDRYTEAFF
TRBJ2-7	many	TRBD2	TRBV7-6	TGTGCCAGCAGCCGCGAGGGACTAGCGGAGTACGAGCAGTACTTC	CASSREGLAEYEQYF
TRBJ2-6	few	.	TRBV28	TGTGCCAGCAGTGCAGCGTCTGGGGCCAACGTCCTGACTTTC	CASSAASGANVLTF
TRBJ1-2	many	.	TRBV7-2	TGTGCCAGCAGCCGTACTGCAATCGGCTATGGCTACACCTTC	CASSRTAIGYGYTF
TRBJ2-7	many	.	TRBV7-9	TGTGCCAGCAGCCCACAGGTGGGGGGTGCCTACGAGCAGTACTTC	CASSPQVGGAYEQYF
TRBJ2-1	few	TRBD2	TRBV19	TGTGCCAGTAGATCCCAGCGGGAGGGCCGCCACAATGAGCAGTTCTTC	CASRSQREGRHNEQFF
TRBJ1-1	many	.	TRBV7-9	TGTGCCAGCAGCATACAGGTGAACACTGAAGCTTTCTTT	CASSIQVNTEAFF
TRBJ2-7	.	TRBD2	TRBV27	TGTGCCAGCAGTTCCCCTCGACTAGCGGGAGGGCCCTACGAGCAGTACTTC	CASSSPRLAGGPYEQYF
TRBJ2-7	many	.	TRBV7-9	TGTGCCAGCGTCAACTTACAGAGCTCCTACGAGCAGTACTTC	CASVNLQSSYEQYF
TRBJ2-7	.	TRBD1	TRBV4-3	TGCGCCAGCAGCCGTACCGGGACAGGGGGTGTGCAGTACTTC	CASSRTGTGGVQYF
TRBJ2-7	.	TRBD1	TRBV18	TGTGCCAGCTCACAAGGGACAGGCTCCTACGAGCAGTACTTC	CASSQGTGSYEQYF
TRBJ2-3	many	TRBD1	TRBV2	TGTGCCAACGACAGGGGAGGAGGAGGCACAGATACGCAGTATTTT	CANDRGGGGTDTQYF
TRBJ1-3	few	.	TRBV11-2	TGTGCCAGCAGCTTAGCCAGGACTACAAACACCATATATTTT	CASSLARTTNTIYF
TRBJ1-5	few	TRBD1	TRBV6-1	TGTGCCAGCAGTGAATTTCCCGGGACAGGGGCAAATCAGCCCCAGCATTTT	CASSEFPGTGANQPQHF
TRBJ2-3	.	TRBD2	TRBV19	TGTGCCAGCTCAATAGCGGGAGGGCAAGATACGCAGTATTTT	CASSIAGGQDTQYF
TRBJ1-4	few	.	TRBV4-3	TGCGCCAGCAAGGGACACCAGAATGAAAAACTGTTTTTT	CASKGHQNEKLFF
TRBJ2-5	.	TRBD2	TRBV19	TGTGCCAGTAGCCTAGGGACTAGCGGGAGGGAGACCCAGTACTTC	CASSLGTSGRETQYF
TRBJ2-1	few	TRBD2	TRBV7-9	TGTGCCAGCAGCCCAACTAGCGGAGTCAATGAGCAGTTCTTC	CASSPTSGVNEQFF
TRBJ1-2	few	TRBD1	TRBV28	TGTGCCAGCAGTTCCGGCGCGGAACAGGGGAGGAACTATGGCTACACCTTC	CASSSGAEQGRNYGYTF
TRBJ1-1	.	.	TRBV2	TGTGCCAGCACCCCCCGGGGTGGCGCAAACACTGAAGCTTTCTTT	CASTPRGGANTEAFF
TRBJ1-3	few	.	TRBV19	TGTGCCAGTAGACTACAGGGTGCGTCTGGAAACACCATATATTTT	CASRLQGASGNTIYF
TRBJ2-1	few	.	TRBV4-3	TGCGCCAGCAGCCAATATGCCCCGGGGGTAGCAGACTCCTACAATGAGCAGTTCTTC	CASSQYAPGVADSYNEQFF
TRBJ1-1	few	.	TRBV2	TGTGCCAGCAGTGGGAGGGGGGGCACTGAAGCTTTCTTT	CASSGRGGTEAFF
TRBJ2-7	many	.	TRBV28	TGTGCCAGCAGTAGTACTCCCTACGAGCAGTACTTC	CASSSTPYEQYF
TRBJ1-4	few	TRBD1	TRBV28	TGTGCCAGCAGTGTTCCGGGACAGGGATACGAAAAACTGTTTTTT	CASSVPGQGYEKLFF
TRBJ2-3	.	.	TRBV18	TGTGCCAGCCCTCCCGGCGGGACCAGGAGCACAGATACGCAGTATTTT	CASPPGGTRSTDTQYF
TRBJ1-2	.	.	TRBV28	TGTGCCAGCAGTTCCCTCCTAGGGGTCGGTAATGGCTACACCTTC	CASSSLLGVGNGYTF
TRBJ2-5	many	.	TRBV7-8	TGTGCCAGCAGCGGCCCCGGGGGCCAAGAGACCCAGTACTTC	CASSGPGGQETQYF
TRBJ2-7	many	TRBD2	TRBV7-3	TGTGCCAGCAGCTCAGCGGGAACGGGGGAGCAGTACTTC	CASSSAGTGEQYF
TRBJ2-7	few	.	TRBV27	TGTGCCAGCAGGAGTCGAGAGGGTGGTAAGAACGAGCAGTACTTC	CASRSREGGKNEQYF
TRBJ2-6	few	.	TRBV19	TGTGCCAGTAGCCCAGTGGGAGGTTCTGGGGCCAACGTCCTGACTTTC	CASSPVGGSGANVLTF
TRBJ1-2	few	TRBD1	TRBV18	TGTGCCAGCTCACCAACAAGCTCCGGGACAGCCAACTATGGCTACACCTTC	CASSPTSSGTANYGYTF
TRBJ1-1	few	.	TRBV30	TGTGCCTGGAACAGGGAATGGGACACTGAAGCTTTCTTT	CAWNREWDTEAFF
TRBJ1-1	many	.	TRBV14	TGTGCCAGCAGCCGGTCGCATACAACTGAAGCTTTCTTT	CASSRSHTTEAFF
TRBJ2-5	.	TRBD2	TRBV4-1	TGCGCCAGCAGGGGCAAAGCGGGAGCCAACCAAGAGACCCAGTACTTC	CASRGKAGANQETQYF
TRBJ1-5	many	.	TRBV28	TGTGCCAGCAGTGACAGTGGCGGCAATCAGCCCCAGCATTTT	CASSDSGGNQPQHF
TRBJ2-1	many	TRBD2	TRBV4-2	TGTGCCAGCAGCCCCGGAGGGGAGGGCCAGGATGAGCAGTTCTTC	CASSPGGEGQDEQFF
TRBJ1-2	.	.	TRBV7-9	TGTGCCAGCAGCCAGGTAGAGGGCCTCTATGGCTACACCTTC	CASSQVEGLYGYTF
TRBJ2-3	.	TRBD1	TRBV7-2	TGTGCCAGCAGCCAAGGACAGGGGGCGGGCTCAGATACGCAGTATTTT	CASSQGQGAGSDTQYF
TRBJ2-7	.	.	TRBV18	TGTGCCAGCTCCCCATCCCGGGGGTTCGAGCAGTACTTC	CASSPSRGFEQYF
TRBJ2-5	few	.	TRBV29-1	TGCAGCACCTTACGGGGGCAAGAGACCCAGTACTTC	CSTLRGQETQYF
TRBJ1-2	.	.	TRBV20-1	TGCAGTGCTGAGACAGGCTATGGCTACACCTTC	CSAETGYGYTF
TRBJ2-7	many	.	TRBV18	TGTGCCAGCTCACCCACACAGTTGGGCGAGCAGTACTTC	CASSPTQLGEQYF
TRBJ1-4	.	TRBD1	TRBV10-3	TGTGCCATCAGTCAGGGGGCGGCTAATGAAAAACTGTTTTTT	CAISQGAANEKLFF
TRBJ2-7	few	.	TRBV4-1	TGCGCCAGCAGCCAAGTATGGAGTCGGCACGAGCAGTACTTC	CASSQVWSRHEQYF
TRBJ2-3	few	TRBD2	TRBV4-1	TGCGCCAGCAGCCAGCCCCGCGGGAGCCAAGATACGCAGTATTTT	CASSQPRGSQDTQYF